The clone carrying this T cell receptor (beta chain) was seen a single time. As yet, its antigen is unknown. The data belong to a study of CD8+ T cells in alopecia areata. Findings and limits, study-wide: Mice gave a clearer picture of TCR sharing than patients did, possibly for HLA-related reasons.

Extracted RNA was reverse transcribed, and the resulting cDNA served as sequencing template. Method: immunoSEQ multiplex PCR; TCRdb's copy keeps in-frame clones and lacks some. The sample shows about 150,000 clones, 80% to 90% of them seen only once. Germline CDR1 and CDR2: SGHTA and FQGNSA. Trimming pared 1 base from V and 6 bases from J, leaving 14 bases between. The length of the CDR3 is 15 residues. Sequenced material: CD8+ T cells sorted from blood, taken at week 0. The V and J genes are TRBV7-2 and TRBJ2-3; TRBD1 is a possible D gene (6 bases). The receptor was isolated from a human donor with alopecia areata. CDR3 DNA sequence: TGTGCCAGCAGCTTAGATCGCCAGGGGTGGGATACGCAGTATTTT. Translated, it gives CASSLDRQGWDTQYF.